The next 28 T cell receptor beta chains were all read from a single sample in a study of blood T cell repertoires in COVID-19. Using immunoSEQ multiplex PCR, the repertoire was profiled, and TCRdb retains in-frame clones only, with some absent. The sample consists of more than 250,000 clones, 75% to 90% of them appearing once. Sequenced sample: peripheral blood. These TCRs come from a woman aged 50 to 60 with COVID-19, enrolled during active disease.

The V gene is TRBV6-5, the J gene TRBJ1-5; D not certain. Germline loops: CDR1 MNHEY, CDR2 SVGAGI. V lost 7 bases, J lost 0 bases, and 7 bases lay in between. The CDR3 covers 13 residues. DNA for the CDR3: TGTGCCAGCACCTCTTATAGCAATCAGCCCCAGCATTTT. Protein sequence: CASTSYSNQPQHF.

The V gene is TRBV11-2, the J gene TRBJ2-3; perhaps TRBD1 as D (5 bases). The ends were cut back, 1 base at V and 3 bases at J, with 11 bases in the middle. This CDR3 has 15 residues. Germline V gene sequence: CDR1 SGHAT, CDR2 FQNNGV. The CDR3 protein is CASSLVRQGTDTQYF. CDR3 in DNA: TGTGCCAGCAGCTTAGTTCGGCAGGGAACAGATACGCAGTATTTT.

V usage is TRBV6-6 and J usage is TRBJ1-5, with TRBD1 as a possible D gene (5 bases). Trimming cost V 8 bases and J 0 bases, with 14 bases left between them. The CDR3 totals 15 residues. Germline lookup yields CDR1 MNHNY and CDR2 SVGAGI (reference sequence). CDR3 region: CASGYRKNSNQPQHF. CDR3 nucleotide sequence: TGTGCCAGCGGATACAGGAAGAATAGCAATCAGCCCCAGCATTTT.

The V call is TRBV18, the J call TRBJ1-1; a possible D gene is TRBD1 (5 bases). V was clipped by 2 bases and J by 0 bases, with 16 bases between them. Germline loops: CDR1 KGHSH, CDR2 LQKENI. This CDR3 has 17 residues. The CDR3 sequence is CASSPVRGALMNTEAFF. The DNA for the CDR3 is TGTGCCAGCTCACCAGTTAGGGGCGCCCTTATGAACACTGAAGCTTTCTTT.

The genes are TRBV4-2 and TRBJ2-7; 7 nucleotides agree with TRBD2. Germline V gene data show CDR1 as LGHNA and CDR2 as YNFKEQ. The CDR3 sequence is 15 residues long. V trimming: 0 bases; J trimming: 4 bases; junction bases outside the gene matches: 6. The CDR3 protein is CASSQESLAEYEQYF. CDR3 DNA sequence: TGTGCCAGCAGCCAAGAGAGCCTAGCGGAATACGAGCAGTACTTC.

The V call is TRBV18, the J call TRBJ2-4; 8 nucleotides match TRBD1. The junction had 5 bases not matched to a gene; V was cut back by 1 base and J by 9 bases. This CDR3 has 14 residues. Germline values: CDR1 KGHSH, CDR2 LQKENI. Written as DNA, the CDR3 is TGTGCCAGCTCACCACAGGGACAGGCAGGCATTCAGTACTTC. Translated, it gives CASSPQGQAGIQYF.

The chain uses TRBV30 and TRBJ1-1; 7 nucleotides line up with TRBD1. Germline loops: CDR1 GTSNPN, CDR2 SVGIG (reference sequence). The V gene end was trimmed by 3 bases and the J gene end by 4 bases; junction bases not matched to a gene: 8. The CDR3 length is 14 residues. CDR3: CAWSLIPGGTEAFF. CDR3 nucleotide sequence: TGTGCCTGGAGCCTGATCCCAGGGGGCACTGAAGCTTTCTTT.

The chain uses TRBV19 and TRBJ1-2, with 12 bases fitting TRBD1. This CDR3 comprises 18 residues. CDR1 is LNHDA and CDR2 is SQIVND in the germline V gene (reference sequence). Germline trimming cut 5 bases from V and 2 bases from J; bases unmatched to any gene: 12. In DNA, the CDR3 is TGTGCCAGTAGTCCCCTCCCCGGGACAGGGGGCCTCAACTATGGCTACACCTTC. Residues: CASSPLPGTGGLNYGYTF.

The J gene is TRBJ2-3, the V gene TRBV7-3, with D possibly being TRBD2 (6 bases). The CDR3 extends over 16 amino acids. From germline, CDR1 is SGHTA and CDR2 FQGTGA. The ends were cut back, 0 bases at V and 4 bases at J, with 14 bases in the middle. Here the CDR3 reads CASSLTGGTGADTQYF. For the CDR3, the DNA is TGTGCCAGCAGCTTAACAGGCGGGACTGGGGCAGATACGCAGTATTTT. The full variable domain, its missing parts supplied by reference TRBV7-3 and TRBJ2-3, is GAGVSQTPSNKVTEKGKYVELRCDPISGHTALYWYRQSLGQGPEFLIYFQGTGAADDSGLPNDRFFAVRPEGSVSTLKIQRTERGDSAVYLCASSLTGGTGADTQYFGPGTRLTVL.

The chain carries TRBV7-6 and TRBJ2-1; D possibly corresponds to TRBD1 (5 bases). The germline V gene has CDR1 SGHVS and CDR2 FNYEAQ. CDR3 size: 16 residues. Trimming removed 1 base from V and 3 bases from J, with 13 bases in between. In nucleotides, the CDR3 is TGTGCCAGCAGCTTAGGTCCCAGGGCCCACTACAATGAGCAGTTCTTC. This translates into CASSLGPRAHYNEQFF. Filled out from reference TRBV7-6 and TRBJ2-1, the complete variable domain reads GAGVSQSPRYKVTKRGQDVALRCDPISGHVSLYWYRQALGQGPEFLTYFNYEAQQDKSGLPNDRFSAERPEGSISTLTIQRTEQRDSAMYRCASSLGPRAHYNEQFFGPGTRLTVL.

The chain has TRBV21-1 and TRBJ2-5; no DNA check was done on the table's D call, TRBD2. TRBV21-1 is given as a pseudogene. CDR3 size: 15 residues. Here the CDR3 reads CASRRLAGAQETQYF. Written as DNA, the CDR3 is TGTGCCAGCAGACGACTAGCGGGGGCCCAAGAGACCCAGTACTTC.

V gene TRBV18 combines with J gene TRBJ2-1, with TRBD1 matching over 7 bases. Germline CDR1 KGHSH, CDR2 LQKENI. The CDR3 extends over 16 amino acids. Germline trimming cut 2 bases from V and 7 bases from J; bases unmatched to any gene: 11. CDR3 amino acids: CASSPGQSRQGNEQFF. In nucleotides, the CDR3 is TGTGCCAGCTCACCAGGGCAGTCGAGACAGGGAAATGAGCAGTTCTTC.

The chain joins TRBV24-1 to TRBJ2-1; tentatively, D is TRBD2 (6 bases). V dropped 7 bases and J dropped 3 bases, with 9 bases sitting between them. The CDR3 contains 13 residues. The V gene's germline CDR1 is KGHDR and CDR2 SFDVKD. CDR3 sequence reads: CATSPGVYNEQFF. The DNA for the CDR3 is TGTGCCACCAGCCCGGGAGTCTACAATGAGCAGTTCTTC.

Ten or more counts support this clone. J is TRBJ2-1 and V is TRBV9; 13 bases fit TRBD2. Germline values: CDR1 SGDLS, CDR2 YYNGEE. V lost 4 bases, J lost 0 bases, and 7 bases stayed unmatched. This CDR3 spans 18 amino acids. The CDR3 reads CASSRRLAGGASYNEQFF. The CDR3 DNA reads TGTGCCAGCAGCAGACGACTAGCGGGAGGTGCCTCCTACAATGAGCAGTTCTTC. Complete variable domain (other parts from reference TRBV9 and TRBJ2-1): DSGVTQTPKHLITATGQRVTLRCSPRSGDLSVYWYQQSLDQGLQFLIQYYNGEERAKGNILERFSAQQFPDLHSELNLSSLELGDSALYFCASSRRLAGGASYNEQFFGPGTRLTVL.

This rearrangement joins TRBV19 to TRBJ2-7; 10 bases are shared with TRBD1. The CDR3 extends over 17 amino acids. Germline trimming cut 4 bases from V and 2 bases from J; bases unmatched to any gene: 11. Germline assignment: CDR1 LNHDA and CDR2 SQIVND (reference sequence). CDR3 protein: CASSKLPGQGRAYEQYF. As DNA, the CDR3 is TGTGCCAGTAGTAAACTTCCGGGACAGGGGAGGGCCTACGAGCAGTACTTC.

The chain combines TRBV5-1 with TRBJ2-3, with 9 positions matching TRBD1. The germline CDR1 and CDR2 sequences are SGHRS and YFSETQ. CDR3 length equals 14 residues. With 4 bases clipped from V and 6 bases from J, the junction kept 6 bases outside the gene matches. The CDR3 protein is CASSLGQGFDTQYF. The CDR3 DNA sequence: TGCGCCAGCAGCCTGGGACAGGGTTTCGATACGCAGTATTTT.

The V gene is TRBV6-5, the J gene TRBJ2-5, with 7 bases identical to TRBD1. CDR3 size: 13 residues. The junction had 3 bases not matched to a gene; V was cut back by 6 bases and J by 2 bases. Germline V gene data show CDR1 as MNHEY and CDR2 as SVGAGI. The CDR3 DNA follows: TGTGCCAGCAGCCGGGACAGACAAGAGACCCAGTACTTC. Translating gives CASSRDRQETQYF.

The chain is built from TRBV9 and TRBJ1-1; 8 nucleotides match TRBD1. CDR1 and CDR2 from the germline V gene are SGDLS and YYNGEE. The CDR3 covers 14 residues. With V trimmed by 6 bases and J by 1 base, 5 bases remained unmatched. CDR3 protein: CASTWGTGNTEAFF. DNA for the CDR3: TGTGCCAGCACCTGGGGGACAGGGAACACTGAAGCTTTCTTT.

The J gene is TRBJ2-7, the V gene TRBV29-1; 8 positions agree with TRBD2. V gave up 6 bases and J gave up 5 bases; unmatched junction bases: 9. CDR3 size: 13 residues. Germline V gene data show CDR1 as SQVTM and CDR2 as ANQGSEA. DNA of the CDR3: TGCAGCGTCGTAGCGGGGTGGGGCCACGAGCAGTACTTC. Protein sequence: CSVVAGWGHEQYF.

This clone was found once. The rearrangement uses TRBV30 and TRBJ1-1; D gene ambiguous. This CDR3 contains 12 residues. Per the germline V gene, CDR1 is GTSNPN and CDR2 is SVGIG (reference sequence). Trimming took off 0 bases at V and 4 bases at J, with 6 bases between the two ends. The CDR3 spells CAWSVEGTEAFF. The CDR3 DNA sequence: TGTGCCTGGAGTGTAGAGGGCACTGAAGCTTTCTTT.

This clone appeared a single time. The rearrangement links TRBV15 to TRBJ2-3; possible D gene TRBD2, 6 bases. The V gene lost 1 base and the J gene lost 2 bases, with 16 bases spanning the gap. Germline CDR1 is LNHNV and CDR2 is YYDKDF (reference sequence). This CDR3 region has 17 residues. The CDR3, as DNA: TGTGCCACCAGCAGAGCCGGGACTCTGGGTCTCACAGATACGCAGTATTTT. Protein product: CATSRAGTLGLTDTQYF.

This rearrangement joins TRBV30 to TRBJ2-7, with 10 bases matching TRBD2. From germline, CDR1 is GTSNPN and CDR2 SVGIG (reference sequence). Trimming removed 0 bases from V and 1 base from J; junction bases left unmatched: 6. The CDR3 is 16 residues long. In DNA form, the CDR3 reads TGTGCCTGGAGTGTAAGCGGGAGGGTCAGTTCCTACGAGCAGTACTTC. Translating gives CAWSVSGRVSSYEQYF.

The chain has TRBV29-1 and TRBJ1-1; D not certain. Trimming took 7 bases from V and 1 from J, leaving 4 bases between them. The CDR3 is made up of 10 amino acids. CDR1 SQVTM and CDR2 ANQGSEA come from the germline V gene. The CDR3 is CSAQNTEAFF. DNA for the CDR3: TGCAGCGCACAGAACACTGAAGCTTTCTTT.

This chain uses TRBV10-3 with TRBJ2-7, with TRBD1 matching 10 bases. The V and J ends lost 3 bases and 2 bases, in that order; junction bases with no gene match: 4. Germline loops: CDR1 ENHRY, CDR2 SYGVKD. There are 15 residues in the CDR3. The CDR3 coding sequence is TGTGCCATCAGTGACCCGGGACAGGGGACCTACGAGCAGTACTTC. This codes for CAISDPGQGTYEQYF.

CDR3 sequence: CATSRVIGRAEDTQYF. The CDR3 DNA reads TGTGCCACCAGCAGAGTGATCGGGAGGGCGGAAGATACGCAGTATTTT. The chain employs TRBV15 and TRBJ2-3; 8 nucleotides line up with TRBD2. The germline gives CDR1 LNHNV, CDR2 YYDKDF (reference sequence). V lost 1 base, J lost 5 bases, and 8 bases stayed unmatched. The CDR3 extends over 16 amino acids.

This chain uses TRBV5-1 with TRBJ2-5; a possible D gene is TRBD2 (6 bases). Trimming stripped 5 bases from V and 3 bases from J, with 8 bases between. CDR3 size: 12 residues. CDR1 SGHRS and CDR2 YFSETQ come from the germline V gene. The CDR3 is CASRLAEETQYF. The CDR3 nucleotides are TGCGCCAGCAGATTAGCGGAAGAGACCCAGTACTTC.

The chain recombines TRBV19 with TRBJ2-3; tentatively, D is TRBD2 (6 bases). The germline V gene encodes CDR1 LNHDA and CDR2 SQIVND (reference sequence). The CDR3 runs 12 residues. The V and J ends lost 3 bases and 11 bases respectively, with 12 bases between them. DNA for the CDR3: TGTGCCAGTAGTATTCGGGACTCACGGCAGTATTTT. Translated, it gives CASSIRDSRQYF.

V is TRBV13 and J is TRBJ1-4; D is possibly TRBD1 (6 bases). The V gene lost 1 base and the J gene lost 3 bases, with 15 bases spanning the gap. The CDR3 is made up of 17 amino acids. From germline, CDR1 is PRHDT and CDR2 FYEKMQ (reference sequence). Here the CDR3 reads CASSLVTGTGSNEKLFF. The CDR3 DNA follows: TGTGCCAGCAGCTTAGTAACAGGGACGGGATCTAATGAAAAACTGTTTTTT.